The next 3 T cell receptor beta chains were all read from a single sample in a study of cytomegalovirus exposure and HLA in healthy donors. The PCR made use of 60 Vbeta and 13 Jbeta primers. Here immunoSEQ multiplex PCR was the method, and the copy in TCRdb shows in-frame clones only, minus some. In the table there are roughly 250,000 clones, roughly 80% of which are singletons. Sequencing was performed on PBMCs. The receptor source for this set is a girl aged 2 to 10 in good health and CMV-seronegative.

V usage is TRBV18 and J usage is TRBJ1-1; D call uncertain. V lost 2 bases and J 4 bases, leaving 14 bases between the germline ends. Germline CDR1 is KGHSH and CDR2 is LQKENI. This CDR3 contains 15 residues. The CDR3 coding sequence is TGTGCCAGCTCACCAAAAAGGGAGGGAGGCACTGAAGCTTTCTTT. This gives the protein CASSPKREGGTEAFF. The whole variable domain, remainder taken from reference TRBV18 and TRBJ1-1, is NAGVMQNPRHLVRRRGQEARLRCSPMKGHSHVYWYRQLPEEGLKFMVYLQKENIIDESGMPKERFSAEFPKEGPSILRIQQVVRGDSAAYFCASSPKREGGTEAFFGQGTRLTVV.

This clone was observed a single time. This chain links TRBV5-1 with TRBJ1-1, with D possibly TRBD1 on 5 matching bases. From germline, CDR1 is SGHRS and CDR2 YFSETQ. The CDR3 extends over 15 amino acids. V was cut by 0 bases and J by 5 bases, with 14 bases left in between. The CDR3 DNA reads TGCGCCAGCAGCTTGGAGTGGTGGCAGGGAACTGAAGCTTTCTTT. Translating gives CASSLEWWQGTEAFF.

This chain links TRBV18 with TRBJ1-1; unclear D gene. Deletions cut 5 bases from V and 0 bases from J, with 10 bases between. CDR1 and CDR2 from the germline V gene are KGHSH and LQKENI. This CDR3 is built from 14 residues. CDR3 DNA: TGTGCCAGCTCATTTGGGAGTCTGAACACTGAAGCTTTCTTT. Translation gives CASSFGSLNTEAFF.